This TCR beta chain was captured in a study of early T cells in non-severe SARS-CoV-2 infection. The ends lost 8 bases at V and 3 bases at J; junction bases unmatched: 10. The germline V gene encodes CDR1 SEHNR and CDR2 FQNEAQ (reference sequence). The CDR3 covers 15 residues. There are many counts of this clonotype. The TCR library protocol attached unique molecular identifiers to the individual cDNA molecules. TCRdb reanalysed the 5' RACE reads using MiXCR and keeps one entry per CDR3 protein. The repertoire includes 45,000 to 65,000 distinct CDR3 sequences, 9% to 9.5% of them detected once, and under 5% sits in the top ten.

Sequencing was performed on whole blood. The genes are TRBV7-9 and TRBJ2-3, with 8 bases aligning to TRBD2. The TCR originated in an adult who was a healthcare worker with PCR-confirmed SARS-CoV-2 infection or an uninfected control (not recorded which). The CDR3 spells CASGAGTSQTDTQYF. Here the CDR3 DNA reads TGTGCCAGCGGGGCGGGGACTAGTCAAACAGATACGCAGTATTTT.